This T cell receptor beta chain originates from a study of T-cell reconstitution after alpha-beta-depleted transplantation in children. V gave up 5 bases and J gave up 6 bases, with 8 bases separating them. CDR3 length equals 12 residues. From germline, CDR1 is MNHEY and CDR2 SVGEGT. A library of TCRbeta sequences, prepared with unique molecular identifiers, was generated. Via MiXCR, TCRdb re-called the PCR reads, giving one row per CDR3 protein. The data show about 500,000 distinct CDR3 sequences, over 25% seen once. There are a few counts of this clonotype. Sequences were derived from PBMCs from the stem cell graft donor, sampled from the stem cell graft. This sequence was found in a human donor who donated a stem cell graft to a child with aplastic anemia. The chain has TRBV6-2 or TRBV6-3 and TRBJ1-5; D ambiguous. The CDR3 sequence is CASSPGGQPQHF. The CDR3 nucleotides are TGTGCCAGCAGTCCGGGTGGTCAGCCCCAGCATTTT.